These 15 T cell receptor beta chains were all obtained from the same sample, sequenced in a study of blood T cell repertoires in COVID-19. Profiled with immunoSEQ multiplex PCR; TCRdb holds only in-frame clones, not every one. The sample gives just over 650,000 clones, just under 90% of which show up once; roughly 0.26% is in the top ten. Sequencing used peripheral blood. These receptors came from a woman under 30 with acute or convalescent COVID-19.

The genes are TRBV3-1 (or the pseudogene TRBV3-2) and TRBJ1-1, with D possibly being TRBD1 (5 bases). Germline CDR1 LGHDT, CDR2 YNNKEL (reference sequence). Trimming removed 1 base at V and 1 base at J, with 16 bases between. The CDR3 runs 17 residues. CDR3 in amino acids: CASSQVPKKGPNTEAFF. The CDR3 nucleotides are TGTGCCAGCAGCCAAGTCCCTAAGAAGGGGCCGAACACTGAAGCTTTCTTT.

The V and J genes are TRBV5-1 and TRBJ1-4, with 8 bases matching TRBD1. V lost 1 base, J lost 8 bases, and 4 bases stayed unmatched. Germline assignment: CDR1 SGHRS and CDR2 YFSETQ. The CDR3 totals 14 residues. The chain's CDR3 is CASSLTGGLEKLFF. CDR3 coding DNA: TGCGCCAGCAGCTTGACAGGGGGTCTGGAAAAACTGTTTTTT.

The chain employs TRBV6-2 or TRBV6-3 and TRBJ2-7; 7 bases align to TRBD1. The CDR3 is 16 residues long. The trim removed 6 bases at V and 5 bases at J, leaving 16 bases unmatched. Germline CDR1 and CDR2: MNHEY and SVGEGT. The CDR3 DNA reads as TGTGCCAGCAGCCCTCTAACTCAAGACAGGGTCCACGAGCAGTACTTC. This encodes CASSPLTQDRVHEQYF.

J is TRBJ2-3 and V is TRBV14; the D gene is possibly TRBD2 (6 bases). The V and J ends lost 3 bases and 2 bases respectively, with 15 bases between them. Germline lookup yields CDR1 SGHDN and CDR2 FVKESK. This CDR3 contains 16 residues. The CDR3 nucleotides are TGTGCCAGCAGCCATCTTATGCGGGGCCTCACAGATACGCAGTATTTT. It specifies CASSHLMRGLTDTQYF. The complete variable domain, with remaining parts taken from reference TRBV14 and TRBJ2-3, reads EAGVTQFPSHSVIEKGQTVTLRCDPISGHDNLYWYRRVMGKEIKFLLHFVKESKQDESGMPNNRFLAERTGGTYSTLKVQPAELEDSGVYFCASSHLMRGLTDTQYFGPGTRLTVL.

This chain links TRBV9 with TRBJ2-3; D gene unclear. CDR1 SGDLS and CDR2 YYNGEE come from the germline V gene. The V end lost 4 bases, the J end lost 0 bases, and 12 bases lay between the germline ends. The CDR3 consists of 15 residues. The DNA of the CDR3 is TGTGCCAGCAGCTTGCGATCCGCTAGCACAGATACGCAGTATTTT. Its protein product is CASSLRSASTDTQYF.

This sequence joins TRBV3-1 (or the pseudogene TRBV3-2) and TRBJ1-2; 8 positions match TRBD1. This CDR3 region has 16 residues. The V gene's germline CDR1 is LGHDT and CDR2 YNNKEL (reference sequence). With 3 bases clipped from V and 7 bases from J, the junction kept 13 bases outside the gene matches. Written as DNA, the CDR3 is TGTGCCAGCAGCCAGACACGGACAGGGCTCTTCGGTGGCTACACCTTC. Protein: CASSQTRTGLFGGYTF.

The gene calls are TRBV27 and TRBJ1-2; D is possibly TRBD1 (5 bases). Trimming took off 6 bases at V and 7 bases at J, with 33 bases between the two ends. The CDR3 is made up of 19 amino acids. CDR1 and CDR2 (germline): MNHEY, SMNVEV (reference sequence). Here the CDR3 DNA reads TGTGCCAGCAGACCCTCCCCCTTCCCAATGGGGGGGGGATCTCGTGGCTACACCTTC. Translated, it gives CASRPSPFPMGGGSRGYTF.

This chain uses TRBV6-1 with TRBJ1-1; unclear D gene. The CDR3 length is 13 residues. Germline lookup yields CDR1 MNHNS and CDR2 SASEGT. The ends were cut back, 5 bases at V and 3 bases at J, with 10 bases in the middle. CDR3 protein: CASSWIADTEAFF. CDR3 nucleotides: TGTGCCAGCAGTTGGATTGCGGACACTGAAGCTTTCTTT.

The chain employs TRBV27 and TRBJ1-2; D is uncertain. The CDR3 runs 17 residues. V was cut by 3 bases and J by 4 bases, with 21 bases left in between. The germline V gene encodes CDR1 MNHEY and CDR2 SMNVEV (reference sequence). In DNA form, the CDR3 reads TGTGCCAGCAGTTTCCTCACCCTCCGCAGTTCCCCCTATGGCTACACCTTC. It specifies CASSFLTLRSSPYGYTF.

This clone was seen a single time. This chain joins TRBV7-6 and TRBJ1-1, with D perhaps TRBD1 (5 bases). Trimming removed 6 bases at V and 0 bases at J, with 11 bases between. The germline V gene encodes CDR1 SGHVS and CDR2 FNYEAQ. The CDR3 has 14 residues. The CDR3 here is CASRRAGLNTEAFF. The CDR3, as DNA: TGTGCCAGCAGGAGGGCGGGACTGAACACTGAAGCTTTCTTT.

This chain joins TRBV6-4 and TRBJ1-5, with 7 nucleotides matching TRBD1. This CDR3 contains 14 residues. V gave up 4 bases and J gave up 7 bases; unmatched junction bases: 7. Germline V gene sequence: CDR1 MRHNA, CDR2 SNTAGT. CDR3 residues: CASSAPRDSQPQHF. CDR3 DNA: TGTGCCAGCAGTGCCCCCCGGGACAGCCAGCCCCAGCATTTT.

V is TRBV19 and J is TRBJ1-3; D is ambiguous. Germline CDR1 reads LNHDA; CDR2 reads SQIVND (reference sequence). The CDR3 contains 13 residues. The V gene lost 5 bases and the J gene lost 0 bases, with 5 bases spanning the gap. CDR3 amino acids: CASSFNSGNTIYF. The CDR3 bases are TGTGCCAGTAGTTTTAACTCTGGAAACACCATATATTTT.

The CDR3 bases are TGTGCCAGCACGGGGGGAGGATTTATCCATGAAAAACTGTTTTTT. Its translation: CASTGGGFIHEKLFF. The chain recombines TRBV2 with TRBJ1-4, with D possibly being TRBD1 (5 bases). CDR3 size: 15 residues. V shed 7 bases and J shed 6 bases, with 18 bases lying between them. The germline gives CDR1 SNHLY, CDR2 FYNNEI.

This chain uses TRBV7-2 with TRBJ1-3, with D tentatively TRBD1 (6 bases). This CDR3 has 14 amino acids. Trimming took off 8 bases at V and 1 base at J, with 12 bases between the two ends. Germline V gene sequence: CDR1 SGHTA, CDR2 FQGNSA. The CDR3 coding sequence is TGTGCCAGCGGACTGACAGGTTCTGGAAACACCATATATTTT. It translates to CASGLTGSGNTIYF.

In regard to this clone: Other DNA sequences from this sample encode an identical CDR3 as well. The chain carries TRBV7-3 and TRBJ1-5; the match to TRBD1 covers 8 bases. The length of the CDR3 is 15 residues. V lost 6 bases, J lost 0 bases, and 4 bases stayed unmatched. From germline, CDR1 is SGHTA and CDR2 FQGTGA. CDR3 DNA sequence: TGTGCCAGCAGTTTGACAGGGGATAGCAATCAGCCCCAGCATTTT. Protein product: CASSLTGDSNQPQHF.